The 14 T cell receptor beta chains listed next were all sequenced from one sample in a study of shared clonotypes between healthy human individuals. Method: immunoSEQ multiplex PCR; TCRdb's copy keeps in-frame clones and lacks some. The data contain about 1.5 million clones, approximately 98% of them singletons. Input material: naive CD4+ T cells sorted from blood. Documented subset: CD45RA+ positively selected. Every receptor here comes from a young man in good health.

The chain has TRBV9 and TRBJ2-1; D is perhaps TRBD1 or TRBD2 (6 bases each). The CDR3 spans 16 residues. With 4 bases removed from V and 1 base from J, the gap between germline ends came to 15 bases. Germline V gene sequence: CDR1 SGDLS, CDR2 YYNGEE. The CDR3, as DNA: TGTGCCAGCAGCCCTGTAGGGGGGACGTCCTACAATGAGCAGTTCTTC. Its translation: CASSPVGGTSYNEQFF.

A word on this clone: At one end, the junction sequence differs from germline, possibly due to a read error. The chain carries TRBV7-8 and TRBJ2-7; TRBD1 matches 9 bases. This CDR3 has 15 residues. Per germline, CDR1 SGHVS and CDR2 FQNEAQ. The CDR3 sequence: CASNLAGQGTYEQYF. The CDR3, as DNA: TGTGCCAGCAACTTAGCTGGACAGGGGACCTACGAGCAGTACTTC.

The rearrangement links TRBV28 to TRBJ2-5; no clear D. The germline V gene has CDR1 MDHEN and CDR2 SYDVKM. V shed 6 bases and J shed 1 base, with 12 bases lying between them. This CDR3 is built from 14 residues. Written as DNA, the CDR3 is TGTGCCAGCAGCTTTTTTGTGGCCCAAGAGACCCAGTACTTC. Translating it yields CASSFFVAQETQYF.

The CDR3 DNA reads TGTGCCAGCAGCTTAGATCCCGGACTAGAGCAGTACTTC. Translated, it gives CASSLDPGLEQYF. The rearrangement uses TRBV11-3 and TRBJ2-7; perhaps TRBD2 as D (6 bases). Trimming removed 0 bases from V and 7 bases from J, with 10 bases in between. This CDR3 spans 13 amino acids. Germline values: CDR1 SGHNT, CDR2 YENEEA.

The V call is TRBV5-1, the J call TRBJ2-6; possible D gene TRBD1, 6 bases. The CDR3 covers 19 residues. CDR1 is SGHRS, CDR2 YFSETQ, per germline. Deletions cut 0 bases from V and 0 bases from J, with 16 bases between. CDR3 DNA sequence: TGCGCCAGCAGCTTGGCAACAGGGCCTTCTCTCTCTGGGGCCAACGTCCTGACTTTC. Translation gives CASSLATGPSLSGANVLTF.

The chain joins TRBV10-3 to TRBJ2-7, with D possibly TRBD1 on 6 matching bases. The CDR3 is 15 amino acids. Germline CDR1 reads ENHRY; CDR2 reads SYGVKD. V dropped 4 bases and J dropped 6 bases, with 19 bases sitting between them. CDR3 protein: CAISGRLTSTGEQYF. CDR3 DNA: TGTGCCATCAGTGGCCGATTGACATCGACAGGCGAGCAGTACTTC.

This clone was counted once. V is TRBV7-2 and J is TRBJ2-5; 11 bases agree with TRBD2. CDR3 length: 15 amino acids. Germline CDR1 SGHTA, CDR2 FQGNSA. With V trimmed by 1 base and J by 5 bases, 3 bases remained unmatched. The CDR3 region is CASSLVAGGTETQYF. CDR3 in DNA: TGTGCCAGCAGCTTAGTAGCGGGAGGGACGGAGACCCAGTACTTC.

On this clone itself: The sample has other DNA sequences that encode this CDR3 too. The V gene is TRBV7-6, the J gene TRBJ2-2; D not resolved. Germline assignment: CDR1 SGHVS and CDR2 FNYEAQ. The CDR3 length is 13 residues. V was pared by 1 base and J by 6 bases, with 6 bases between. CDR3 nucleotides: TGTGCCAGCAGCTTAGTTTTTTCCGGGGAGCTGTTTTTT. Protein: CASSLVFSGELFF.

This chain joins TRBV11-2 and TRBJ2-1; the match to TRBD2 covers 10 bases. The CDR3 has 15 residues. Unmatched junction bases numbered 9, after V lost 8 bases and J lost 5 bases. CDR1 is SGHAT, CDR2 FQNNGV, per germline. The chain's CDR3 is CASRYLAGAHNEQFF. For the CDR3, the DNA is TGTGCCAGCCGGTATCTAGCGGGAGCCCACAATGAGCAGTTCTTC.

The chain links TRBV9 to TRBJ2-2; the D gene is possibly TRBD2 (6 bases). With 8 bases removed from V and 7 bases from J, the gap between germline ends came to 15 bases. The CDR3 spans 13 residues. Germline V gene data show CDR1 as SGDLS and CDR2 as YYNGEE. CDR3 amino acids: CASGTGGIGELFF. The CDR3 nucleotides are TGTGCCAGTGGAACAGGCGGGATCGGGGAGCTGTTTTTT.

This rearrangement joins TRBV27 to TRBJ2-3; D perhaps matches TRBD2 (5 bases). Germline V gene sequence: CDR1 MNHEY, CDR2 SMNVEV (reference sequence). The CDR3 totals 16 residues. The V end lost 3 bases, the J end lost 4 bases, and 17 bases lay between the germline ends. CDR3 bases: TGTGCCAGCAGTTTCCACTCGGCGGGCCGCGCAGATACGCAGTATTTT. Its translation: CASSFHSAGRADTQYF.

DNA of the CDR3: TGCAGCGTTGGTTCCTCCGTCTCTCGGGGCATTGGTGGCTACACCTTC. This translates into CSVGSSVSRGIGGYTF. The J gene is TRBJ1-2, the V gene TRBV29-1; D is possibly TRBD1 (5 bases). Trimming stripped 4 bases from V and 7 bases from J, with 25 bases between. CDR1 is SQVTM and CDR2 is ANQGSEA in the germline V gene. The CDR3 spans 16 residues.

About this clone: This sample also contains other DNA sequences that code for the same CDR3. The gene calls are TRBV5-5 and TRBJ1-5; D remains unclear. The CDR3 sequence is 14 residues long. Germline V gene data show CDR1 as SGHKS and CDR2 as YYEKEE (reference sequence). V shed 2 bases and J shed 5 bases, with 11 bases lying between them. The CDR3 DNA follows: TGTGCCAGCAGCTTAGTGGCAGGAGATCAGCCCCAGCATTTT. Encoded protein: CASSLVAGDQPQHF.

This chain uses TRBV5-1 with TRBJ1-1; no reliable D call. The CDR3 covers 16 residues. Trimming took off 1 base at V and 4 bases at J, with 17 bases between the two ends. The germline gives CDR1 SGHRS, CDR2 YFSETQ. In DNA, the CDR3 is TGCGCCAGCAGCTTGTTGATGGGGTCGATGGGCACTGAAGCTTTCTTT. This gives the protein CASSLLMGSMGTEAFF.